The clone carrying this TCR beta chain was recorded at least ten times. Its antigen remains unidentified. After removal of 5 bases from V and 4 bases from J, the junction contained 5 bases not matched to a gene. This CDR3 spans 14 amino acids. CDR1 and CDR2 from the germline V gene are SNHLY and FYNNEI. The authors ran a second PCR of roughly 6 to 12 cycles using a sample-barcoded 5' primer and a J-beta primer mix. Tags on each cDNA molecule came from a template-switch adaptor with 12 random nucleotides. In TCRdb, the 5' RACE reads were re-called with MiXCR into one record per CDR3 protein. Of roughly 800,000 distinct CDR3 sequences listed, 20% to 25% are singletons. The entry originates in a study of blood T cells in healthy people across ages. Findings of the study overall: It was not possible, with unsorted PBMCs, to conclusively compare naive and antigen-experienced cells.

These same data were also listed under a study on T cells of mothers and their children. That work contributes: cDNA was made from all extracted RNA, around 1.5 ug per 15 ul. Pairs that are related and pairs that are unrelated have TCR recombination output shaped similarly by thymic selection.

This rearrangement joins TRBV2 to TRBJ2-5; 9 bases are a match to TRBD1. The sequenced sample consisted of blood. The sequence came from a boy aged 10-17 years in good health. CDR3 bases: TGTGCCAGCAGTACCACAGGGGGCTCAGAGACCCAGTACTTC. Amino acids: CASSTTGGSETQYF.